This entry lists 2 T cell receptor beta chains sequenced from one sample in a study of T cell responses to AZD1222 COVID-19 vaccine. Libraries were prepared by immunoSEQ multiplex PCR; TCRdb keeps only in-frame clonotypes and omits some of them. Here the sample spans 50,000 to 60,000 clones, over 80% being singletons. The source was peripheral blood, collected on day 0 of AZD1222 vaccination. The receptors originated from an adult in good health.

The V and J genes are TRBV11-1 and TRBJ2-3; D is possibly TRBD2 (5 bases). Germline V gives CDR1 SGHAT, CDR2 FQDESV (reference sequence). The CDR3 totals 15 residues. The V gene lost 1 base and the J gene lost 0 bases, with 8 bases spanning the gap. CDR3: CASSLGWRSTDTQYF. CDR3 nucleotides: TGTGCCAGCAGCTTAGGATGGAGGAGCACAGATACGCAGTATTTT.

This clone was recorded only once. This chain uses TRBV6-5 with TRBJ2-5, with D tentatively TRBD1 (5 bases). Trimming took off 6 bases at V and 1 base at J, with 9 bases between the two ends. This CDR3 comprises 13 residues. The V gene's germline CDR1 is MNHEY and CDR2 SVGAGI. The CDR3 region is CASSSDSQETQYF. DNA for the CDR3: TGTGCCAGCAGCTCCGACAGCCAAGAGACCCAGTACTTC.